The clone carrying this T cell receptor beta chain was seen many times. This sample stems from a study of T cells in Graves' hyperthyroidism and ophthalmopathy. Study overall: Peripheral blood was taken when the disease was first diagnosed, before any treatment began.

From RNA transcripts, TCR beta CDR3 regions were amplified. First-round RT-PCR targeting the TCR CDR3 was performed with the HTBI primer set. A single record per CDR3 protein comes from TCRdb applying MiXCR to the multiplex PCR reads. The data show a few hundred thousand distinct CDR3 sequences, approximately 16% seen once. Germline CDR1 is SGHTA and CDR2 is FQGNSA. This CDR3 contains 15 residues. The V gene end was trimmed by 4 bases and the J gene end by 8 bases; junction bases not matched to a gene: 9. This TCR was sampled from a woman aged 55-69 years with Graves' ophthalmopathy. This sequence joins TRBV7-2 and TRBJ2-1; 9 bases align to TRBD1. The sample consisted of blood. The CDR3 reads CASSSYGTGIYEQFF. In DNA, the CDR3 is TGTGCCAGCAGCTCGTACGGGACAGGGATCTATGAGCAGTTCTTC.